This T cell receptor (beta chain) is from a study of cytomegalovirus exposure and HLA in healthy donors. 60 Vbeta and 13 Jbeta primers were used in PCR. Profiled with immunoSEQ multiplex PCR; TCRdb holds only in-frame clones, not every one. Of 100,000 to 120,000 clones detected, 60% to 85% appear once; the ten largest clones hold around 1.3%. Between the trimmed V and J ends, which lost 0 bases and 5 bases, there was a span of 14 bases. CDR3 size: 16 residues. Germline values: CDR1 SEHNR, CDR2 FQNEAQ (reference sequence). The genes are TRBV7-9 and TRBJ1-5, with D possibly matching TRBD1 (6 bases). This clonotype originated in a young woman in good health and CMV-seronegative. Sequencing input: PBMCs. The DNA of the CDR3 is TGTGCCAGCAGCTTAGCGTCGTCGCCAGGGGATCAGCCCCAGCATTTT. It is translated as CASSLASSPGDQPQHF.